This T cell receptor (beta chain) was sequenced in a study of blood T cell repertoires in COVID-19. Study as a whole: The analysed material was cDNA or gDNA that came from T cells, B-cell-depleted T cells, or PBMCs.

Per the authors' pipeline: Using reference gene primer amplification, nucleated cell counts were estimated. Assay: immunoSEQ multiplex PCR; the TCRdb copy retains only in-frame clones and omits some. V and J calls and clone size are given by that table; D and trimming were obtained from the DNA. This sample yields 180,000 or so clones, of which over 80% are seen a single time; 10% to 15% belongs to the top ten. Participants, roughly 18 to 89 years old, spanned approximately 25 US areas. Recovery among Cohort 3 donors was established by two negative PCRs, clearance, or symptom resolution. This CDR3 is 14 amino acids long. J lost 4 bases, V lost 3 bases, and 4 bases had no gene match. Germline V CDR1 and CDR2: KGHSH, LQKENI.

The gene calls are TRBV18 and TRBJ2-3; TRBD1 matches at 7 bases. The source is a woman aged 60-70 years who had recovered from COVID-19. Specimen: PBMCs or T cells enriched from blood (not recorded which). CDR3 sequence: CASSPGQVSDTQYF. CDR3 nucleotides: TGTGCCAGCTCACCCGGACAGGTTTCAGATACGCAGTATTTT.